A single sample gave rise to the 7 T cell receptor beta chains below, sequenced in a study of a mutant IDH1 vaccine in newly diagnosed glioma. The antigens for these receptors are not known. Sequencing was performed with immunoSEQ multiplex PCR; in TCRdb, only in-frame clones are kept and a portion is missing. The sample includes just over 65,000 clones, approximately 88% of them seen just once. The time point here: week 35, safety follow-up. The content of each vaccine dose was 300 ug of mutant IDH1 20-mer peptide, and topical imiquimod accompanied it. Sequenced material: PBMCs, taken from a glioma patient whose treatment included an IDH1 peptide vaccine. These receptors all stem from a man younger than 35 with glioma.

DNA of the CDR3: TGTGCCATCAGGCTAGACGGCCATGGCTACACCTTC. Its translation: CAIRLDGHGYTF. This chain uses TRBV10-3 with TRBJ1-2; D not certain. The CDR3 spans 12 residues. Trimming took off 6 bases at V and 6 bases at J, with 11 bases between the two ends. Germline V CDR1 and CDR2: ENHRY, SYGVKD.

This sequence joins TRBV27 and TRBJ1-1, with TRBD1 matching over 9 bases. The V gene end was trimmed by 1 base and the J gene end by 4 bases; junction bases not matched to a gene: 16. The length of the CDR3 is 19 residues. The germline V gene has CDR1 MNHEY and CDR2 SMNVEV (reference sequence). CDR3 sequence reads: CASSLWGGGTGRMSTEAFF. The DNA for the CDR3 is TGTGCCAGCAGTTTATGGGGCGGCGGGACAGGGCGTATGAGCACTGAAGCTTTCTTT.

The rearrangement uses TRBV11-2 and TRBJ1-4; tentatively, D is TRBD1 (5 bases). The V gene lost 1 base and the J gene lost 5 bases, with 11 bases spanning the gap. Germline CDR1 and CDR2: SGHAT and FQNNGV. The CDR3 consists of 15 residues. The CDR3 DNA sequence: TGTGCCAGCAGCTTAGTTGGGGGGTACAATGAAAAACTGTTTTTT. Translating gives CASSLVGGYNEKLFF.

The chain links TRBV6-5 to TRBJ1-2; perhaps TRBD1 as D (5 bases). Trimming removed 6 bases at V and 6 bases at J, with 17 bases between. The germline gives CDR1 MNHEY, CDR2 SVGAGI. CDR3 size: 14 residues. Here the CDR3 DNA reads TGTGCCAGCAGCTTAAGCGGACAAAACGATGGCTACACCTTC. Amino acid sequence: CASSLSGQNDGYTF.

CDR3 sequence reads: CASSSGGRGIEQFF. In nucleotides, the CDR3 is TGTGCCAGCAGCTCGGGGGGGCGGGGGATTGAGCAGTTCTTC. J is TRBJ2-1 and V is TRBV5-6, with 8 nucleotides matching TRBD2. The CDR3 has 14 residues. Germline V gene lookup returns CDR1 SGHDT and CDR2 YYEEEE. Unmatched junction bases numbered 8, after V lost 3 bases and J lost 9 bases.

CDR3 amino acids: CASSLPASGRAGELFF. In nucleotides, the CDR3 is TGTGCCAGCAGCCTACCCGCTAGCGGGAGGGCCGGGGAGCTGTTTTTT. This sequence joins TRBV7-2 and TRBJ2-2, with 12 bases that match TRBD2. The CDR3 contains 16 residues. The germline gives CDR1 SGHTA, CDR2 FQGNSA. V was pared by 5 bases and J by 6 bases, with 7 bases of the junction left unmatched.

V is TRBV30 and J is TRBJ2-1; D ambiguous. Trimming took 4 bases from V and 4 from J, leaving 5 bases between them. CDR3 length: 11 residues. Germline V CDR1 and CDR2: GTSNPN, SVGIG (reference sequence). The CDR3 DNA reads TGTGCCTGGAAACAGTACAATGAGCAGTTCTTC. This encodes CAWKQYNEQFF. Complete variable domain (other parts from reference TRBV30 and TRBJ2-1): SQTIHQWPATLVQPVGSPLSLECTVEGTSNPNLYWYRQAAGRGLQLLFYSVGIGQISSEVPQNLSASRPQDRQFILSSKKLLLSDSGFYLCAWKQYNEQFFGPGTRLTVL.